This T cell receptor (beta chain) came from a study of cytomegalovirus exposure and HLA in healthy donors. For the study at large: Early released data comprised 75 million to 100 million unique TCRs from HLA-typed donors. Study-wide points: In a later analysis, a missense DCLRE1C variant was linked to TCR beta V- and J-gene trimming. Researchers reported in a later analysis that common viral pathogens appeared linked to several top clusters.

Each donor was nominally healthy when sampled (though unrecorded immune exposures were likely). A remark on this clone: Its antigen is not identified.

This CDR3 has 15 amino acids. With V trimmed by 5 bases and J by 5 bases, 6 bases remained unmatched. Germline loops: CDR1 MDHEN, CDR2 SYDVKM. In the PCR, 60 Vbeta and 13 Jbeta primers were used. The protocol was immunoSEQ multiplex PCR, while the TCRdb copy is restricted to in-frame clones and leaves out a portion. The top ten clones hold about a fifth of a sample with some 33,000 clones, roughly 60% of them seen once. This sequence was found in a man aged 45-65 years in good health and CMV-seropositive. Material: PBMCs. This chain joins TRBV28 and TRBJ1-5, with 10 bases identical to TRBD1. CDR3 sequence: CASSGSTGGYQPQHF. The DNA for the CDR3 is TGTGCCAGCAGTGGATCGACAGGGGGCTATCAGCCCCAGCATTTT.